A single sample gave rise to the 30 T cell receptor beta chains below, sequenced in a study of T cell changes during pregnancy in multiple sclerosis. Here immunoSEQ multiplex PCR was the method, and the copy in TCRdb shows in-frame clones only, minus some. The sample contains 50,000 or so clones, about 90% of which appear only once. The sequencing here drew on CD4+ T cells from peripheral blood mononuclear cells, taken after pregnancy. The origin of the receptors is a female donor in good health, enrolled as a control in a pregnancy study.

This chain links TRBV15 with TRBJ1-2, with D maybe TRBD1 (6 bases). The CDR3 length is 14 residues. Germline V gene lookup returns CDR1 LNHNV and CDR2 YYDKDF (reference sequence). The V end was cut by 0 bases, the J end by 4 bases, with 9 bases between. The DNA for the CDR3 is TGTGCCACCAGCAGAGATACAGGGCTCTATGGCTACACCTTC. This translates into CATSRDTGLYGYTF.

J is TRBJ2-1 and V is TRBV2, with 8 bases identical to TRBD2. Per germline, CDR1 SNHLY and CDR2 FYNNEI. There are 13 residues in the CDR3. Losses at the gene ends were 7 bases for V and 6 bases for J; bases not matched to a gene: 5. The CDR3 DNA reads TGTGCCAGCACAGCGGGGGTGGGCAATGAGCAGTTCTTC. Encoded protein: CASTAGVGNEQFF. Variable domain in full (rest from reference TRBV2 and TRBJ2-1): EPEVTQTPSHQVTQMGQEVILRCVPISNHLYFYWYRQILGQKVEFLVSFYNNEISEKSEIFDDQFSVERPDGSNFTLKIRSTKLEDSAMYFCASTAGVGNEQFFGPGTRLTVL.

This clone was observed a single time. CDR3 coding DNA: TGTGCCAGTAGTATAGAGGGGGGGACTAGCGGGGGTCAGGATACGCAGTATTTT. The encoded protein is CASSIEGGTSGGQDTQYF. V and J are TRBV19 and TRBJ2-3; TRBD2 matches at 14 bases. The CDR3 runs to 18 residues. Germline V gene data show CDR1 as LNHDA and CDR2 as SQIVND (reference sequence). V shed 0 bases, J shed 6 bases, and the junction held 8 bases outside the gene matches.

The genes are TRBV30 and TRBJ2-4, with TRBD2 matching over 12 bases. This CDR3 is built from 17 residues. V lost 2 bases to trimming and J lost 2 bases; unmatched junction nucleotides: 7. Germline CDR1 GTSNPN, CDR2 SVGIG (reference sequence). This chain's CDR3 is CAWSSILAGGTKNIQYF. The CDR3 region has the DNA TGTGCCTGGAGTTCAATCCTAGCGGGGGGGACCAAAAACATTCAGTACTTC.

This chain connects TRBV7-8 to TRBJ2-5; D is possibly TRBD1 (6 bases). V lost 1 base, J lost 7 bases, and 13 bases lay in between. CDR1 and CDR2 (germline): SGHVS, FQNEAQ. The CDR3 runs 14 residues. The CDR3, as DNA: TGTGCCAGCAGCTTAGGACAGGCCCTAGGGACCCAGTACTTC. Amino acid sequence: CASSLGQALGTQYF.

This sequence joins TRBV10-3 and TRBJ2-2; 7 positions agree with TRBD1. The CDR3 runs to 14 residues. Germline trimming cut 11 bases from V and 2 bases from J; bases unmatched to any gene: 8. Per germline, CDR1 ENHRY and CDR2 SYGVKD. The CDR3 DNA is TGTGCCGTCATTCAGGGGGATAACACCGGGGAGCTGTTTTTT. Encoded protein: CAVIQGDNTGELFF.

The CDR3 loop is CASSRGGEYEQYF. DNA for the CDR3: TGTGCCAGTAGTAGAGGGGGCGAGTACGAGCAGTACTTC. The chain employs TRBV19 and TRBJ2-7; TRBD1 matches 7 bases. CDR3 length: 13 amino acids. Germline values: CDR1 LNHDA, CDR2 SQIVND (reference sequence). The V segment lost 4 bases and the J segment 4 bases; nucleotides outside the gene matches: 4.

Only one count was recorded for this clone. V gene TRBV4-1 combines with J gene TRBJ1-2; TRBD1 might be the D (5 bases). V was clipped by 1 base and J by 0 bases, with 12 bases between them. Germline lookup yields CDR1 MGHRA and CDR2 YSYEKL. CDR3 length: 16 residues. The CDR3 region is CASSQVFDRSNYGYTF. CDR3 DNA sequence: TGCGCCAGCAGCCAAGTTTTTGACAGATCTAACTATGGCTACACCTTC.

The table lists this clone with a few counts. For the CDR3, the DNA is TGTGCCAGCAGTTTATCAGGGGATGGTCAGCCCCAGCATTTT. It specifies CASSLSGDGQPQHF. V gene TRBV27 combines with J gene TRBJ1-5, with TRBD1 as a possible D gene (5 bases). CDR3 length equals 14 residues. Germline CDR1 MNHEY, CDR2 SMNVEV (reference sequence). The V end was cut by 0 bases, the J end by 6 bases, with 9 bases between.

The chain joins TRBV2 to TRBJ1-4; TRBD1 might be the D (6 bases). Trimming took off 5 bases at V and 6 bases at J, with 13 bases between the two ends. Looked up from germline, CDR1 is SNHLY and CDR2 is FYNNEI. This CDR3 has 14 residues. The CDR3 reads CASSRDRTHEKLFF. As DNA, the CDR3 is TGTGCCAGCAGTCGTGACAGGACTCATGAAAAACTGTTTTTT.

The gene calls are TRBV19 and TRBJ1-5; TRBD1 matches 11 bases. V was clipped by 2 bases and J by 4 bases; unmatched bases: 7. The CDR3 has 17 residues. Germline V CDR1 and CDR2: LNHDA, SQIVND (reference sequence). The CDR3 DNA reads TGTGCCAGTAGTATAAAGGGTGGGACAGGGGGTAATCAGCCCCAGCATTTT. Translating it yields CASSIKGGTGGNQPQHF.

This chain joins TRBV29-1 and TRBJ2-2, with D hard to call. V was clipped by 6 bases and J by 6 bases, with 8 bases between them. CDR3 size: 11 residues. Germline V gene lookup returns CDR1 SQVTM and CDR2 ANQGSEA. The CDR3, as DNA: TGCAGCGTACACAGTGCCGGGGAGCTGTTTTTT. Its translation: CSVHSAGELFF.

J is TRBJ1-2 and V is TRBV27; 9 bases align to TRBD1. The CDR3 runs to 14 residues. The germline CDR1 and CDR2 sequences are MNHEY and SMNVEV (reference sequence). Unmatched junction bases numbered 5, after V lost 5 bases and J lost 4 bases. In nucleotides, the CDR3 is TGTGCCAGCAGTCAGGGACAGGGTAGCTATGGCTACACCTTC. This translates into CASSQGQGSYGYTF.

The gene calls are TRBV12-5 and TRBJ1-1; D possibly corresponds to TRBD1 (5 bases). The CDR3 extends over 14 amino acids. Germline CDR1 and CDR2: LGHNT and FRNRAP. Trimming stripped 7 bases from V and 1 base from J, with 13 bases between. CDR3 sequence reads: CASADQGGNTEAFF. In DNA form, the CDR3 reads TGTGCTAGTGCCGATCAGGGTGGGAACACTGAAGCTTTCTTT.

The rearrangement links TRBV30 to TRBJ2-4; maybe TRBD1 (7 bases). In germline, CDR1 is GTSNPN, CDR2 SVGIG (reference sequence). The CDR3 is made up of 15 amino acids. Trimming left V 5 bases short and J 3 bases short, with 17 bases between. The CDR3 nucleotides are TGTGCCTGGGGGGAAGGGCAGGGGGGCAAAAACATTCAGTACTTC. It codes for CAWGEGQGGKNIQYF.

The V gene is TRBV5-6, the J gene TRBJ1-4; D not resolved. Trimming pared 2 bases from V and 6 bases from J, leaving 11 bases between. Looked up from germline, CDR1 is SGHDT and CDR2 is YYEEEE. The CDR3 totals 14 residues. CDR3: CASSFAGADEKLFF. CDR3 DNA: TGTGCCAGCAGCTTCGCGGGTGCGGATGAAAAACTGTTTTTT.

The chain employs TRBV19 and TRBJ2-5; a possible D gene is TRBD2 (6 bases). The V end lost 6 bases, the J end lost 2 bases, and 16 bases lay between the germline ends. This CDR3 spans 15 amino acids. CDR1 LNHDA and CDR2 SQIVND come from the germline V gene (reference sequence). The DNA for the CDR3 is TGTGCCAGTAGGTACAATCGGGGGAATCAAGAGACCCAGTACTTC. Translation: CASRYNRGNQETQYF.

The rearrangement joins TRBV5-6 to TRBJ1-6; perhaps TRBD1 as D (5 bases). The germline CDR1 and CDR2 sequences are SGHDT and YYEEEE. Trimming pared 4 bases from V and 8 bases from J, leaving 16 bases between. The CDR3 sequence is 15 residues long. The DNA for the CDR3 is TGTGCCAGCAGCGGAGCGGGGGTGATTGATTCACCCCTCCACTTT. Its protein is CASSGAGVIDSPLHF.

The chain is built from TRBV11-2 and TRBJ1-1; tentative D call: TRBD1 (5 bases). V was shortened by 0 bases and J by 0 bases, with 8 bases between the two germline ends. CDR1 is SGHAT, CDR2 FQNNGV, per germline. The CDR3 is made up of 15 amino acids. The CDR3 DNA reads as TGTGCCAGCAGCTTAGAAGGACATCTGAACACTGAAGCTTTCTTT. This gives the protein CASSLEGHLNTEAFF.

The chain links TRBV30 to TRBJ1-2; 8 bases align to TRBD1. Trimming cost V 3 bases and J 6 bases; bases outside gene matches: 6. CDR3 length: 13 amino acids. Germline V gives CDR1 GTSNPN, CDR2 SVGIG (reference sequence). Written as DNA, the CDR3 is TGTGCCTGGAGGGACAGGGTCGGTGATGGCTACACCTTC. This sequence encodes CAWRDRVGDGYTF.

In this sample, this clone turned up once. The rearrangement links TRBV5-1 to TRBJ2-7; D might be TRBD2 (6 bases). With 0 bases removed from V and 4 bases from J, the gap between germline ends came to 11 bases. The CDR3 runs to 14 residues. Germline CDR1 and CDR2: SGHRS and YFSETQ. CDR3 in DNA: TGCGCCAGCAGCTTGGGACTAGACCTGTACGAGCAGTACTTC. Translation: CASSLGLDLYEQYF.

This chain connects TRBV27 to TRBJ2-2, with D uncertain. V lost 0 bases, J lost 6 bases, and 5 bases lay in between. The CDR3 contains 13 residues. The germline CDR1 and CDR2 sequences are MNHEY and SMNVEV (reference sequence). Written as DNA, the CDR3 is TGTGCCAGCAGTTTATCGGCCTCCGGGGAGCTGTTTTTT. Translating it yields CASSLSASGELFF.

V is TRBV5-5 and J is TRBJ1-4; D possibly corresponds to TRBD1 (6 bases). Trimming took off 0 bases at V and 7 bases at J, with 13 bases between the two ends. CDR1 is SGHKS, CDR2 YYEKEE, per germline (reference sequence). CDR3 length: 15 amino acids. This CDR3 is CASSLETGWSEKLFF. In DNA form, the CDR3 reads TGTGCCAGCAGCTTGGAAACAGGGTGGAGTGAAAAACTGTTTTTT.

The chain is built from TRBV9 and TRBJ1-1; D is perhaps TRBD1 (5 bases). Germline V lookup: CDR1 SGDLS, CDR2 YYNGEE. The germline V and J ends were trimmed by 1 base and 4 bases, with 14 bases remaining between them. This CDR3 is built from 15 residues. In nucleotides, the CDR3 is TGTGCCAGCAGCGTAAGACCTGGGGGGGGCACTGAAGCTTTCTTT. Amino acids: CASSVRPGGGTEAFF. Combining the CDR3 with reference TRBV9 and TRBJ1-1 gives the whole variable domain DSGVTQTPKHLITATGQRVTLRCSPRSGDLSVYWYQQSLDQGLQFLIQYYNGEERAKGNILERFSAQQFPDLHSELNLSSLELGDSALYFCASSVRPGGGTEAFFGQGTRLTVV.

This clone is a singleton in its sample. The chain links TRBV6-6 to TRBJ2-7; D is unclear. The CDR3 contains 12 residues. The germline gives CDR1 MNHNY, CDR2 SVGAGI (reference sequence). V lost 1 base and J lost 7, with 8 bases in between. The CDR3 here is CASSYWADEQYF. DNA of the CDR3: TGTGCCAGCAGTTACTGGGCAGATGAGCAGTACTTC.

V is TRBV19 and J is TRBJ2-2, with TRBD1 matching 11 bases. The V segment lost 8 bases and the J segment 5 bases; nucleotides outside the gene matches: 4. Germline CDR1 reads LNHDA; CDR2 reads SQIVND (reference sequence). This CDR3 is built from 14 residues. CDR3 in amino acids: CASAGTGGTGELFF. The CDR3 bases are TGTGCCAGTGCCGGGACAGGGGGGACCGGGGAGCTGTTTTTT.

CDR3 sequence reads: CASSLVVAGGLNEQFF. In DNA, the CDR3 is TGTGCCAGCAGCTTAGTTGTAGCGGGGGGCCTCAATGAGCAGTTCTTC. The chain is built from TRBV7-2 and TRBJ2-1; 10 bases match TRBD2. V gave up 1 base and J gave up 6 bases; unmatched junction bases: 6. Germline CDR1 is SGHTA and CDR2 is FQGNSA. CDR3 length: 16 residues.

The rearrangement links TRBV19 to TRBJ1-1; TRBD1 matches at 8 bases. The CDR3 runs to 14 residues. Germline CDR1 LNHDA, CDR2 SQIVND (reference sequence). J lost 0 bases, V lost 10 bases, and 7 bases had no gene match. The CDR3, as DNA: TGTGCCACGTGGACAGGGCAAGTGAACACTGAAGCTTTCTTT. This codes for CATWTGQVNTEAFF.

V is TRBV30 and J is TRBJ1-1, with TRBD1 matching 9 bases. The CDR3 covers 12 residues. V lost 4 bases, J lost 8 bases, and 5 bases stayed unmatched. Germline CDR1 GTSNPN, CDR2 SVGIG (reference sequence). CDR3 nucleotides: TGTGCCTGGATCGACAGGGGGACCGAAGCTTTCTTT. Protein: CAWIDRGTEAFF.

The V and J genes are TRBV21-1 and TRBJ2-1; TRBD1 is the table's D call, not checked against the DNA. TRBV21-1 is marked as a pseudogene. This CDR3 contains 17 residues. The chain's CDR3 is CASSKGGTGGPCHEQFF. In DNA form, the CDR3 reads TGTGCCAGCAGCAAAGGGGGGACAGGGGGACCCTGCCATGAGCAGTTCTTC.